Presented here are 13 T cell receptor beta chains from one specimen sequenced in a study of PD-1 blockade in mismatch repair-deficient tumors. TCRdb keeps only in-frame clones here, not all; method: immunoSEQ multiplex PCR. The top ten clones hold about an eighth of a sample with some 130,000 clones, about 90% of them seen once. The source was peripheral blood, collected approximately 71 weeks after starting pembrolizumab. These TCRs come from an adult with mismatch repair-deficient cancer.

The chain is built from TRBV28 and TRBJ1-1; D gene uncertain. This CDR3 spans 13 amino acids. V was clipped by 3 bases and J by 1 base, with 6 bases between them. The germline V gene has CDR1 MDHEN and CDR2 SYDVKM. CDR3: CASSLRWNTEAFF. CDR3 in DNA: TGTGCCAGCAGTTTGCGTTGGAACACTGAAGCTTTCTTT.

Details on this clone: At one boundary the junction diverges from the germline segment, which might be a read error. V gene TRBV5-3 combines with J gene TRBJ2-1; 7 bases match TRBD1. TRBV5-3 is known as an ORF, though its function is uncertain. The CDR3 is 14 residues long. The CDR3 DNA sequence: TGTGCCAGAAGCTACCGGGACAGCTACACTGAGCAGTTCTTC. It specifies CARSYRDSYTEQFF.

The chain couples TRBV11-2 to TRBJ2-7; 9 positions agree with TRBD1. CDR1 and CDR2 (germline): SGHAT, FQNNGV. This CDR3 is 14 amino acids long. With V trimmed by 5 bases and J by 5 bases, 7 bases remained unmatched. The CDR3 DNA sequence: TGTGCCAGCAGCCCCGGGACAGGGTTCCACGAGCAGTACTTC. Its protein is CASSPGTGFHEQYF.

This rearrangement joins TRBV7-9 to TRBJ2-7, with D perhaps assigned TRBD1 or TRBD2 (5 bases each). Germline V lookup: CDR1 SEHNR, CDR2 FQNEAQ (reference sequence). V lost 2 bases and J lost 6, with 17 bases in between. The CDR3 runs to 15 residues. The CDR3 here is CASSLPGALAGEQYF. DNA of the CDR3: TGTGCCAGCAGCTTACCCGGGGCCCTAGCAGGCGAGCAGTACTTC.

This chain joins TRBV7-9 and TRBJ2-7, with D uncertain. Trimming took 3 bases from V and 3 from J, leaving 6 bases between them. This CDR3 is built from 12 residues. Germline CDR1 SEHNR, CDR2 FQNEAQ (reference sequence). In nucleotides, the CDR3 is TGTGCCAGCAGCTTCAGAATCTACGAGCAGTACTTC. It is translated as CASSFRIYEQYF.

The J gene is TRBJ1-4, the V gene TRBV6-6, with D maybe TRBD1 (6 bases). The CDR3 runs 13 residues. Germline loops: CDR1 MNHNY, CDR2 SVGAGI (reference sequence). V was cut by 11 bases and J by 3 bases, with 13 bases left in between. The CDR3 nucleotides are TGTGCCGCTAGGACAGTGTCTAATGAAAAACTGTTTTTT. Translation gives CAARTVSNEKLFF.

The chain has TRBV19 and TRBJ2-1; D gene uncertain. This CDR3 contains 13 residues. CDR1 is LNHDA, CDR2 SQIVND, per germline (reference sequence). Between the trimmed V and J ends, which lost 5 bases and 2 bases, there was a span of 7 bases. In nucleotides, the CDR3 is TGTGCCAGTAGTCCGAGACCCTACAATGAGCAGTTCTTC. It yields the protein CASSPRPYNEQFF.

The V call is TRBV7-9, the J call TRBJ2-4; TRBD1 matches 7 bases. Losses at the gene ends were 5 bases for V and 5 bases for J; bases not matched to a gene: 0. Looked up from germline, CDR1 is SEHNR and CDR2 is FQNEAQ (reference sequence). This CDR3 has 12 amino acids. The CDR3 region has the DNA TGTGCCAGCAGCGGGACAGAAAACATTCAGTACTTC. Its protein product is CASSGTENIQYF.

The chain links TRBV13 to TRBJ2-7; either TRBD1 or TRBD2 may fit D (5 bases each). CDR3 length: 15 amino acids. Trimming stripped 1 base from V and 0 bases from J, with 10 bases between. CDR1 and CDR2 (germline): PRHDT, FYEKMQ (reference sequence). The CDR3 reads CASSLAQGASYEQYF. The DNA of the CDR3 is TGTGCCAGCAGCTTAGCCCAGGGAGCCTCCTACGAGCAGTACTTC.

J is TRBJ2-3 and V is TRBV7-8, with D unresolved. V was pared by 3 bases and J by 7 bases, with 20 bases between. Germline V gene lookup returns CDR1 SGHVS and CDR2 FQNEAQ. The CDR3 has 16 residues. The CDR3 spells CASSFTRAVESHTQYF. The DNA of the CDR3 is TGTGCCAGCAGCTTCACCCGCGCCGTCGAAAGCCATACGCAGTATTTT.

The chain has TRBV11-2 and TRBJ2-3; TRBD2 matches 8 bases. CDR3 length: 19 amino acids. Trimming took 2 bases from V and 0 from J; bases not matched to a gene: 13. The germline gives CDR1 SGHAT, CDR2 FQNNGV. CDR3 sequence (DNA): TGTGCCAGCAGCTTATACTATAGCGGGATCGCGGCTAGCACAGATACGCAGTATTTT. It is translated as CASSLYYSGIAASTDTQYF.

The chain recombines TRBV6-5 with TRBJ2-2, with D uncertain. CDR3 size: 13 residues. Trimming removed 5 bases at V and 6 bases at J, with 10 bases between. CDR1 is MNHEY, CDR2 SVGAGI, per germline. CDR3 residues: CASSDTNSGELFF. In DNA, the CDR3 is TGTGCCAGCAGTGACACTAATTCCGGGGAGCTGTTTTTT.

The V gene is TRBV9, the J gene TRBJ2-7; D possibly matches TRBD1 or TRBD2 (5 bases each). Germline-derived CDR1 and CDR2 are SGDLS and YYNGEE. The V and J ends lost 4 bases and 3 bases respectively, with 17 bases between them. This CDR3 is 15 amino acids long. Here the CDR3 reads CASSPSGGPHYEQYF. The CDR3, as DNA: TGTGCCAGCAGCCCATCTGGGGGACCGCACTACGAGCAGTACTTC.